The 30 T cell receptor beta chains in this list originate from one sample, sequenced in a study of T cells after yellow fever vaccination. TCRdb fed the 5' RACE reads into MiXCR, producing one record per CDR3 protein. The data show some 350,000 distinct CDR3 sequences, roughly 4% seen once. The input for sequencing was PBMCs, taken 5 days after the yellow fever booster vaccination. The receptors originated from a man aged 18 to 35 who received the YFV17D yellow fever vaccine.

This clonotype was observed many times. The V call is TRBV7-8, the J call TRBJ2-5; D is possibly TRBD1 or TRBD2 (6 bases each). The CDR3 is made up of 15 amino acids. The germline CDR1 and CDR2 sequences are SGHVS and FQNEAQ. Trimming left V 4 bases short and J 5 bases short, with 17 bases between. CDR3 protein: CASSSLGGSGETQYF. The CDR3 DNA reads TGTGCCAGCAGCTCCCTGGGGGGCAGCGGGGAGACCCAGTACTTC.

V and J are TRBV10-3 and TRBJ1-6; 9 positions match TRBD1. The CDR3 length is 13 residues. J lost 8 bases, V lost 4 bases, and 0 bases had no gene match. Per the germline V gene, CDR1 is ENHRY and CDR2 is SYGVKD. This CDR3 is CAISGTGDSPLHF. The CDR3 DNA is TGTGCCATCAGTGGGACAGGGGATTCACCCCTCCACTTT.

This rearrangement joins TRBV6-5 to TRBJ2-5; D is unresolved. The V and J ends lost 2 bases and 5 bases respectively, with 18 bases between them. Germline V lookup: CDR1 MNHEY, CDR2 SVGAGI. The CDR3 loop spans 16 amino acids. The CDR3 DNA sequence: TGTGCCAGCAGTTACAGCCTACCTATGTATGTGGAGACCCAGTACTTC. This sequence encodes CASSYSLPMYVETQYF.

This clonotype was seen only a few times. The CDR3 spells CASSNLPEQYF. DNA of the CDR3: TGTGCCAGCAGCAATCTCCCCGAGCAGTACTTC. The V and J genes are TRBV25-1 and TRBJ2-7; no definite D call. Germline values: CDR1 MGHDK, CDR2 SYGVNS. V was shortened by 6 bases and J by 6 bases, with 9 bases between the two germline ends. The CDR3 has 11 amino acids.

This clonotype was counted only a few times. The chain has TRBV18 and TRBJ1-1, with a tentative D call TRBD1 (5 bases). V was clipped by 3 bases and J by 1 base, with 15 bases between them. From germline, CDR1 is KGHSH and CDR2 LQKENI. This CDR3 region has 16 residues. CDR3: CASSPQGPGTNTEAFF. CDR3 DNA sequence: TGTGCCAGCTCACCCCAGGGTCCGGGTACGAACACTGAAGCTTTCTTT. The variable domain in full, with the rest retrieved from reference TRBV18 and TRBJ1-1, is NAGVMQNPRHLVRRRGQEARLRCSPMKGHSHVYWYRQLPEEGLKFMVYLQKENIIDESGMPKERFSAEFPKEGPSILRIQQVVRGDSAAYFCASSPQGPGTNTEAFFGQGTRLTVV.

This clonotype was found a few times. The CDR3 DNA reads TGCGCCAGCCAATCGGTCATCCGCTCTGGAAACACCATATATTTT. Amino acids: CASQSVIRSGNTIYF. The chain recombines TRBV4-1 with TRBJ1-3; the D is unclear. Germline-derived CDR1 and CDR2 are MGHRA and YSYEKL. V lost 8 bases and J 0 bases, leaving 14 bases between the germline ends. CDR3 size: 15 residues.

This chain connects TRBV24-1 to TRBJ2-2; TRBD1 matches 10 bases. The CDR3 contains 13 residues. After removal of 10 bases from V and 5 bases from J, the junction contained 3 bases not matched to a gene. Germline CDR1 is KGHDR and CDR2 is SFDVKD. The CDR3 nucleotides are TGTGCCACGTCGGGACAGGGGACCGGGGAGCTGTTTTTT. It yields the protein CATSGQGTGELFF.

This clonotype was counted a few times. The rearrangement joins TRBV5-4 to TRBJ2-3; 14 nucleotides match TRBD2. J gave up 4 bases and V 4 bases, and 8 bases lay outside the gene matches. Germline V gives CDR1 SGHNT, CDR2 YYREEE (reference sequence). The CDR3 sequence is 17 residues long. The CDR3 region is CASSRKTSGGAADTQYF. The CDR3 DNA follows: TGTGCCAGCAGCCGTAAGACTAGCGGGGGGGCCGCAGATACGCAGTATTTT.

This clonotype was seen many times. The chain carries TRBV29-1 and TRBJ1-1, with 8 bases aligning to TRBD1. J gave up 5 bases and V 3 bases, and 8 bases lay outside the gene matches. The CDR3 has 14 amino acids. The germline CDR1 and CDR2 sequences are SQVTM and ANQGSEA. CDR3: CSVDRTGSGTEAFF. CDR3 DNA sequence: TGCAGCGTTGACCGGACAGGGTCTGGAACTGAAGCTTTCTTT.

The CDR3 sequence is CSASPSSYEQYV. CDR3 DNA sequence: TGCAGTGCTAGCCCCAGCTCCTACGAGCAGTACGTC. This chain joins TRBV20-1 and TRBJ2-7; D gene unclear. The V gene's germline CDR1 is DFQATT and CDR2 SNEGSKA (reference sequence). The CDR3 covers 12 residues. The germline V and J ends were trimmed by 3 bases and 0 bases, with 6 bases remaining between them.

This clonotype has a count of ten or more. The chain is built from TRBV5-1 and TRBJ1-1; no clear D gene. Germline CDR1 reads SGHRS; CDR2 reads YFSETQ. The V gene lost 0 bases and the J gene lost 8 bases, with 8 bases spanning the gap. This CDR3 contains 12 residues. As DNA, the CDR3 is TGCGCCAGCAGCTTGGTTGGTCCGGAAGCTTTCTTT. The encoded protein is CASSLVGPEAFF.

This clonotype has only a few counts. CDR3 loop: CASSGMPDSVRGYGYTF. The CDR3 bases are TGTGCCAGCAGTGGAATGCCGGACAGCGTTCGGGGCTATGGCTACACCTTC. The chain has TRBV6-1 and TRBJ1-2; D is perhaps TRBD1 (6 bases). Between the trimmed V and J ends, which lost 4 bases and 4 bases, there was a span of 22 bases. CDR3 length: 17 amino acids. Germline CDR1 is MNHNS and CDR2 is SASEGT.

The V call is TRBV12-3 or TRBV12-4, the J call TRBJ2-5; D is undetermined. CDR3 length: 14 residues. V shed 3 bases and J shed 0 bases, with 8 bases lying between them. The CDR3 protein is CASSFSEYQETQYF. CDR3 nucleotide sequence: TGTGCCAGCAGTTTCAGCGAGTACCAAGAGACCCAGTACTTC.

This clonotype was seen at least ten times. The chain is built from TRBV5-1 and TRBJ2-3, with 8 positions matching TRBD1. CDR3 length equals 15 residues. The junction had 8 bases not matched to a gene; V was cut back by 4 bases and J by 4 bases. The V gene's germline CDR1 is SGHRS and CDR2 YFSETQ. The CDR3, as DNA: TGCGCCAGCAGCCCCCGGACAGGGATATCAGATACGCAGTATTTT. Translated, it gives CASSPRTGISDTQYF. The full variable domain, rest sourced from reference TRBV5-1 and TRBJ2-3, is KAGVTQTPRYLIKTRGQQVTLSCSPISGHRSVSWYQQTPGQGLQFLFEYFSETQRNKGNFPGRFSGRQFSNSRSEMNVSTLELGDSALYLCASSPRTGISDTQYFGPGTRLTVL.

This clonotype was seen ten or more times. The CDR3 DNA is TGTGCCAGCAGCCAAGAGACAGGGGGCTACGAGCAGTACGTC. It yields the protein CASSQETGGYEQYV. J is TRBJ2-7 and V is TRBV3-2; the D segment call TRBD1 is taken from the table without a DNA check. TRBV3-2 is a pseudogene locus. The CDR3 sequence is 14 residues long.

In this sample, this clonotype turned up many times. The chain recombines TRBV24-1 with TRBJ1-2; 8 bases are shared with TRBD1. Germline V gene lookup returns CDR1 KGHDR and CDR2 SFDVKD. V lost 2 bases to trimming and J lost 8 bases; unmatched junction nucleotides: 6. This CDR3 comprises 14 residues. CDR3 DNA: TGTGCCACCAGTGATTCGGGACAGGACATGGGCTACACCTTC. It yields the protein CATSDSGQDMGYTF.

The chain's CDR3 is CASIGQLQETQYF. CDR3 DNA: TGTGCCAGCATAGGACAGCTACAAGAGACCCAGTACTTC. The V and J genes are TRBV2 and TRBJ2-5; TRBD1 might be the D (6 bases). Trimming shortened V by 7 bases and J by 2 bases, and 11 bases separated the two germline ends. This CDR3 has 13 residues. Germline-derived CDR1 and CDR2 are SNHLY and FYNNEI.

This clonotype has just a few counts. CDR3 region: CATTDLVYNSPLHF. The CDR3, as DNA: TGTGCCACGACAGACCTTGTCTATAATTCACCCCTCCACTTT. V and J are TRBV11-2 and TRBJ1-6, with D perhaps TRBD1 (5 bases). Deletions cut 10 bases from V and 3 bases from J, with 13 bases between. The CDR3 runs to 14 residues. Per the germline V gene, CDR1 is SGHAT and CDR2 is FQNNGV.

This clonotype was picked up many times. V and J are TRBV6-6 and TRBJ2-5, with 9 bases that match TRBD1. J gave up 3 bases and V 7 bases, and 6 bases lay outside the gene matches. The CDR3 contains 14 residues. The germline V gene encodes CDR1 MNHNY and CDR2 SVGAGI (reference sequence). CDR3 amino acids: CASNDRGAEETQYF. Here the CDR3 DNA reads TGTGCCAGCAACGACAGGGGGGCGGAAGAGACCCAGTACTTC.

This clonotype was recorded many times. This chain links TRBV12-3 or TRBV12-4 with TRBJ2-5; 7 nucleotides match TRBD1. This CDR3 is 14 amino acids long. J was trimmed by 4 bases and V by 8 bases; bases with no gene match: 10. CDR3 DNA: TGTGCCAGCCGTACAGGGGTAGTAGCAGAGACCCAGTACTTC. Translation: CASRTGVVAETQYF.

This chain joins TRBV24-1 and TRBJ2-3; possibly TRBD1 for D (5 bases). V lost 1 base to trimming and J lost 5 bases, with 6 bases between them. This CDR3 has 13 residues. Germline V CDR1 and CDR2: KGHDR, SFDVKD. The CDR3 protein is CATSDFRGDTQYF. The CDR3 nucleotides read TGTGCCACCAGTGATTTTAGGGGAGATACGCAGTATTTT.

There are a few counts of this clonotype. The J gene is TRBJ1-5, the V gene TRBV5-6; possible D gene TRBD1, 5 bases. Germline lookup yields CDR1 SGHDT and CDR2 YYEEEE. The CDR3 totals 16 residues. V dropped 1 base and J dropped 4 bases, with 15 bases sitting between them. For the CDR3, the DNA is TGTGCCAGCAGCTTGACAGGACGGTCCCCAAATCAGCCCCAGCATTTT. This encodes CASSLTGRSPNQPQHF. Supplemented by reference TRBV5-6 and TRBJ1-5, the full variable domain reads DAGVTQSPTHLIKTRGQQVTLRCSPKSGHDTVSWYQQALGQGPQFIFQYYEEEERQRGNFPDRFSGHQFPNYSSELNVNALLLGDSALYLCASSLTGRSPNQPQHFGDGTRLSIL.

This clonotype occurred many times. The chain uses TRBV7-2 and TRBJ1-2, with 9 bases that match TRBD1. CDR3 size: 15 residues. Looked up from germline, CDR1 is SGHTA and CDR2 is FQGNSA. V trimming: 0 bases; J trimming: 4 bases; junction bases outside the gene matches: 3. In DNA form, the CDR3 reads TGTGCCAGCAGCTTAGCGCGGACAGGGGTCTATGGCTACACCTTC. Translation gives CASSLARTGVYGYTF.

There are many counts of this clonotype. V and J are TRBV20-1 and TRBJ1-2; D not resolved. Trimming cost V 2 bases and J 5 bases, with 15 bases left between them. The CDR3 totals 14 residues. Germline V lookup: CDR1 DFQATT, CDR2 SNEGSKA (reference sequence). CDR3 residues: CSARRLEQRYGYTF. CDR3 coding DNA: TGCAGTGCTAGAAGGCTAGAACAGCGTTATGGCTACACCTTC.

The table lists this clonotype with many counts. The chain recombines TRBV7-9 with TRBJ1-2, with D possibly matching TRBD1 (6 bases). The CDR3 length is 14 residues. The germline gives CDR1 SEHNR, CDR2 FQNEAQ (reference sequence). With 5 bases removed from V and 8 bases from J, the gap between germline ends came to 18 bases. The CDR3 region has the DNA TGTGCCAGCAGCCCGACTTCAGGGGCACAAGGCTACACCTTC. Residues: CASSPTSGAQGYTF.

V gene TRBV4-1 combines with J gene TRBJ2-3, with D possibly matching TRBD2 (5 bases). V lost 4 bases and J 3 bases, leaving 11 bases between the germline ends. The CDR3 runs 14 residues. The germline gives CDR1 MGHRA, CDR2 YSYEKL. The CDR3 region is CASSRGLFTDTQYF. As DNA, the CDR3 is TGCGCCAGCAGCCGAGGACTGTTTACAGATACGCAGTATTTT.

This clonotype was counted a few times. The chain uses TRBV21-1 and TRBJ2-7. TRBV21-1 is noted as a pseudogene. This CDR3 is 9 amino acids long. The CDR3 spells CASSYVRCF. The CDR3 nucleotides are TGTGCCAGCAGCTACGTCCGGTGCTTC.

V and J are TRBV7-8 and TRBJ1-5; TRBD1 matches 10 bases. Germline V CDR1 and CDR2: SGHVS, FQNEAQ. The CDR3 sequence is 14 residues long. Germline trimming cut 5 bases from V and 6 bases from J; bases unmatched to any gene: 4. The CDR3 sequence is CASSTRDRGQPQHF. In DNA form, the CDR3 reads TGTGCCAGCAGCACCCGGGACAGGGGTCAGCCCCAGCATTTT. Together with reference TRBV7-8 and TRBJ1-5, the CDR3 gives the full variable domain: GAGVSQSPRYKVAKRGQDVALRCDPISGHVSLFWYQQALGQGPEFLTYFQNEAQLDKSGLPSDRFFAERPEGSVSTLKIQRTQQEDSAVYLCASSTRDRGQPQHFGDGTRLSIL.

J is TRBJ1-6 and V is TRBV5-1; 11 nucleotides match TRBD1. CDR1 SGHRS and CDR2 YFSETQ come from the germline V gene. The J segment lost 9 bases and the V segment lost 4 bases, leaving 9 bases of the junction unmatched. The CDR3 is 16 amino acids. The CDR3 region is CASSRLDRGLSSPLHF. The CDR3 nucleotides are TGCGCCAGCAGCCGGCTGGACAGGGGGCTGAGTTCACCCCTCCACTTT.

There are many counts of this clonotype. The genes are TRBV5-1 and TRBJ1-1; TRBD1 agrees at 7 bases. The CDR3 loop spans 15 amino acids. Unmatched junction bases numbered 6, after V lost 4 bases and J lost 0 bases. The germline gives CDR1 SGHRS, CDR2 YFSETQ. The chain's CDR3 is CASSARQGMNTEAFF. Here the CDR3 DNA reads TGCGCCAGCAGCGCTAGACAGGGAATGAACACTGAAGCTTTCTTT.